Described below is a single TCR beta chain sequence and its context. The clone's antigen remains unknown. Per-nucleotide qualities are absent, and no much larger clonotype sits a single base away. TCRbeta CDR3 regions were amplified from genomic DNA by means of the immunoSEQ Assay, a bias-controlled multiplex PCR. On the authors' methods: The number of nucleated cells in each sample was estimated from the amplification of reference gene primers within the assay. To quantify the absolute abundance of each unique TCRbeta CDR3 rearrangement, sequence reads were collapsed and filtered. For each sample, productive Simpson clonality was calculated as the square root of Simpson's diversity index over productive rearrangements. Entries here come from immuneACCESS through TCRdb and include only in-frame sequences with V and J called. Some clones fail to appear in such tables; in the studies checked, an unresolved V gene covers under half of the shortfall, and the cause of the remainder is unknown. Clonal size and the V and J genes are those of that table, whereas D and trimming came from the DNA. The sample table holds 220,000 or so clones, of which 85% to 90% were seen once. The ten largest account for over 0.85% of the sample.

The data stem from a study of blood T cell repertoires in COVID-19 (dated by TCRdb to 2018 to 2020). General notes on the study: Samples covering the acute and convalescent phases of COVID-19 were provided by collaborators in the United States, Italy and Spain. Deeply sampled blood TCRbeta repertoires from subjects exposed to, actively infected with, or recovered from COVID-19 were included in the dataset. Nearly every sample came with metadata listing a de-identified subject ID, COVID-19 status, age in years and sex. The samples were drawn from two sources: the first 160 participants of the ongoing ImmuneRACE study, and fewer than 1,500 subjects contributed by 6 global collaborators. The repertoires were released in a freely available public database meant as a resource for research on the immune response to SARS-CoV-2. Where available, HLA class I and class II types were obtained from metadata supplied by the sample provider rather than from assay-based typing. The material from the prospective study consisted of cDNA or gDNA derived from T cells, B-cell-depleted T cells, or PBMCs. The paper as a whole reports these results and caveats: The quantity of clinical and demographic metadata differed by source and by participant and was supplied without curation.

A distance of 8 bases separates the germline ends of V and J, which lose 6 bases and 0 bases respectively. From its cysteine to its phenylalanine, the CDR3 spans 13 amino acids. CDR3 DNA only is kept here, 39 bases in frame from base 1. Participants in the prospective study were aged roughly 18 to 100 years, lived in about two dozen United States geographic areas, and enrolled through a virtual design. Cohort assignment in the prospective study relied on participant-reported clinical history from a screening survey and a study questionnaire. Exposed participants had been in contact, within 2 weeks of entering the study, with a person who had a PCR-confirmed or clinician-diagnosed case of COVID-19. In the prospective study, mobile phlebotomists collected whole blood, serum and a nasopharyngeal or oropharyngeal swab from each participant. Participants in the prospective study had the option to provide additional blood draws and questionnaires over an approximately two-month period. Prospective study blood samples were shipped either frozen or at room temperature before DNA extraction.

This TCR was sampled from a man between 50 and 59 years old who had been exposed to COVID-19. The rearranged chain carries TRBV12-3 or TRBV12-4 and TRBJ2-5; the D gene is perhaps TRBD1, on 6 matching bases. The specimen sequenced was PBMCs or T cells enriched from blood (not recorded which). The nucleotide sequence is TGTGCCAGCAGGACAGGCTACCAAGAGACCCAGTACTTC. This sequence encodes CASRTGYQETQYF.